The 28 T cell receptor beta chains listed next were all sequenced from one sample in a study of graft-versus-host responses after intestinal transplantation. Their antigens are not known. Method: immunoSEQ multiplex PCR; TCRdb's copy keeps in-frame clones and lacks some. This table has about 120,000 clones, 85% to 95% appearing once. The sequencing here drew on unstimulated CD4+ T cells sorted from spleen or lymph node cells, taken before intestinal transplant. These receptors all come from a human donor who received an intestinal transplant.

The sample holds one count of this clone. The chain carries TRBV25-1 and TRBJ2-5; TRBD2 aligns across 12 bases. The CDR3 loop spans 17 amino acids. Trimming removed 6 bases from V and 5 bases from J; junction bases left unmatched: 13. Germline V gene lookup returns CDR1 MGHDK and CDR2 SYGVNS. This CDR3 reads CASRARRGLAGSETQYF. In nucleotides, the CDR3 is TGTGCCAGCAGGGCAAGGAGAGGACTAGCGGGATCGGAGACCCAGTACTTC.

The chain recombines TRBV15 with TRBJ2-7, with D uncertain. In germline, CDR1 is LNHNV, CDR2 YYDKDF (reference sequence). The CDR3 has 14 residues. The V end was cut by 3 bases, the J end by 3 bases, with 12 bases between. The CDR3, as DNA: TGTGCCACCAGCAGGGACCCGACGGTCTACGAGCAGTACTTC. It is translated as CATSRDPTVYEQYF.

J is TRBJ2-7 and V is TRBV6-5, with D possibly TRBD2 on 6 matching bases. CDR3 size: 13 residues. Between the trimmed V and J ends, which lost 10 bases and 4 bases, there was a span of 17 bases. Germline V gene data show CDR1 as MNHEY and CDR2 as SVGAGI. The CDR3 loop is CATSDVRGYEQYF. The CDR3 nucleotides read TGTGCCACCTCGGACGTCCGGGGGTACGAGCAGTACTTC.

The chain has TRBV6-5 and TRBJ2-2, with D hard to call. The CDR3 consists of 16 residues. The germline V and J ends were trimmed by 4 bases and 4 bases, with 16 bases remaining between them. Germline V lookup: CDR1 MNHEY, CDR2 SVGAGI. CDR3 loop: CASSFTDILVTGELFF. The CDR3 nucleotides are TGTGCCAGCAGTTTTACCGACATATTGGTCACCGGGGAGCTGTTTTTT.

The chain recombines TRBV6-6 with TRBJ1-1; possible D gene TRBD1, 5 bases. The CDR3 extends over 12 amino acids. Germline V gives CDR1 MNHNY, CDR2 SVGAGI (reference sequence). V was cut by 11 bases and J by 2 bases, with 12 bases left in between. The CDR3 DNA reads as TGTGCCGGCCGTAGGGGAAACACTGAAGCTTTCTTT. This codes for CAGRRGNTEAFF.

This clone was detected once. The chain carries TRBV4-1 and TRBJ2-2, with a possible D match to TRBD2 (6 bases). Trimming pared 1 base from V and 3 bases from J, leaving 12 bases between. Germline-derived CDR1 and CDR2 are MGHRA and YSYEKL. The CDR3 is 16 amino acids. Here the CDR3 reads CASSQGGGADTGELFF. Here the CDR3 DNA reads TGCGCCAGCAGCCAAGGAGGAGGGGCGGACACCGGGGAGCTGTTTTTT.

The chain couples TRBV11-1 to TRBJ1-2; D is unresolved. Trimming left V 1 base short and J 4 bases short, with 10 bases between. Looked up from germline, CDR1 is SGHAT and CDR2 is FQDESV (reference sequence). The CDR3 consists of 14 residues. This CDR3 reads CASSLEARFYGYTF. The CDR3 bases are TGTGCCAGCAGCTTAGAGGCCAGATTCTATGGCTACACCTTC.

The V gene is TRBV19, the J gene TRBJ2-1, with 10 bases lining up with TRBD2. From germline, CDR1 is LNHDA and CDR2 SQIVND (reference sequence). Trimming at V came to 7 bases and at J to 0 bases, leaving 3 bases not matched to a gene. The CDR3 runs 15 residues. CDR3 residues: CASIKREGSYNEQFF. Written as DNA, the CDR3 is TGTGCCAGTATCAAGCGGGAGGGCTCCTACAATGAGCAGTTCTTC.

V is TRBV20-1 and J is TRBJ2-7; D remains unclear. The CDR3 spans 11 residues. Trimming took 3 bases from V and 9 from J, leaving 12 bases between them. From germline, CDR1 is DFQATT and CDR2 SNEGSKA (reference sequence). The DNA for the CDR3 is TGCAGTGCTAGGAGGCATGAAGGGCAGTACTTC. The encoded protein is CSARRHEGQYF.

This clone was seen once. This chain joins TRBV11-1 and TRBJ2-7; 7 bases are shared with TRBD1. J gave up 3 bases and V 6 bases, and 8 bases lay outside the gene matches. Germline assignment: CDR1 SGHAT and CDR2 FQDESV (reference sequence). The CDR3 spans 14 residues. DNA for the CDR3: TGTGCCAGCAGACTGACCGGGGACAGCTACGAGCAGTACTTC. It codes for CASRLTGDSYEQYF. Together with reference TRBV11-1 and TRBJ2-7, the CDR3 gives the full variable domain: EAEVAQSPRYKITEKSQAVAFWCDPISGHATLYWYRQILGQGPELLVQFQDESVVDDSQLPKDRFSAERLKGVDSTLKIQPAELGDSAMYLCASRLTGDSYEQYFGPGTRLTVT.

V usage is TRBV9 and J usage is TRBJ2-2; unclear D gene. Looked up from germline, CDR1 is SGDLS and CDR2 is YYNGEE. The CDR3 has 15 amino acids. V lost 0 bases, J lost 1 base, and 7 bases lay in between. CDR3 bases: TGTGCCAGCAGCGTAGGGCTCGGGAACACCGGGGAGCTGTTTTTT. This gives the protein CASSVGLGNTGELFF.

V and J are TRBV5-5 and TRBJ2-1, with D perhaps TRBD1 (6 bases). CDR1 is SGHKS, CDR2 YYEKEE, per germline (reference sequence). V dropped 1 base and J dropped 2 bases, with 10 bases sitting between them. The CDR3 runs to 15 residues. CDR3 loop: CASSLFGQTYNEQFF. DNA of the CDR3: TGTGCCAGCAGCTTGTTTGGACAGACCTACAATGAGCAGTTCTTC.

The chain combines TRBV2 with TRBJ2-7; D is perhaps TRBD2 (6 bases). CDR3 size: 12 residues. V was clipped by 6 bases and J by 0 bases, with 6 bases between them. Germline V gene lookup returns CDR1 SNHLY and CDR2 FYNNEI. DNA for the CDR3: TGTGCCAGCAGGCGGGACTCCTACGAGCAGTACTTC. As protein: CASRRDSYEQYF. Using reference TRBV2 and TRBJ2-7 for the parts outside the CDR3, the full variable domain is EPEVTQTPSHQVTQMGQEVILRCVPISNHLYFYWYRQILGQKVEFLVSFYNNEISEKSEIFDDQFSVERPDGSNFTLKIRSTKLEDSAMYFCASRRDSYEQYFGPGTRLTVT.

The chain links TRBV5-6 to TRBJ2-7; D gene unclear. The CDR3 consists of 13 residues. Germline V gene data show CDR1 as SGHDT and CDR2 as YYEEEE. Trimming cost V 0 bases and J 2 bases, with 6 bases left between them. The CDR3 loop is CASSLVGPYEQYF. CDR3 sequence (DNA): TGTGCCAGCAGCTTGGTGGGCCCCTACGAGCAGTACTTC.

The CDR3 sequence is CASSQGIARQGLAFF. CDR3 bases: TGCGCCAGCAGCCAAGGAATAGCGAGACAGGGGCTCGCTTTCTTT. The V call is TRBV4-1, the J call TRBJ1-1, with 8 bases aligning to TRBD1. From germline, CDR1 is MGHRA and CDR2 YSYEKL. Trimming at V came to 1 base and at J to 11 bases, leaving 12 bases not matched to a gene. The CDR3 length is 15 residues.

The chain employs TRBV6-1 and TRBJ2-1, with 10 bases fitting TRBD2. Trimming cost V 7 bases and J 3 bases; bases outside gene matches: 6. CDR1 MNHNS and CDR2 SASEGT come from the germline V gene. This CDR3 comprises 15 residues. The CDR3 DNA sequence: TGTGCCAGCATTAAGCGGGAGGGCTTCTACAATGAGCAGTTCTTC. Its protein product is CASIKREGFYNEQFF.

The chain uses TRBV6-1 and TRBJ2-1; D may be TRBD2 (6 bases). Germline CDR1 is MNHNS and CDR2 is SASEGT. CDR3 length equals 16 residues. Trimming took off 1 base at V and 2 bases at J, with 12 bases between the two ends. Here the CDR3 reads CASSEEGRGTYNEQFF. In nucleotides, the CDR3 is TGTGCCAGCAGTGAAGAGGGGCGGGGCACCTACAATGAGCAGTTCTTC.

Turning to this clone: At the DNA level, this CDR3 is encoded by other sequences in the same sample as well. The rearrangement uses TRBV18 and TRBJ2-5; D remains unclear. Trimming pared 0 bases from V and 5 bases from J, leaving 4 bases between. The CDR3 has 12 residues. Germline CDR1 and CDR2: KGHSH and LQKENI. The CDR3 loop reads CASSPPWETQYF. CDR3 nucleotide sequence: TGTGCCAGCTCACCACCGTGGGAGACCCAGTACTTC.

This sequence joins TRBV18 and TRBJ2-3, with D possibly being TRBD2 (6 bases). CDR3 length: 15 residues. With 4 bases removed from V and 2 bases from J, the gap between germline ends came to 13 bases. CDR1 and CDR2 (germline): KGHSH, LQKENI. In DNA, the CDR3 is TGTGCCAGCTCACAGGGACTCTCAAACACAGATACGCAGTATTTT. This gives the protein CASSQGLSNTDTQYF.

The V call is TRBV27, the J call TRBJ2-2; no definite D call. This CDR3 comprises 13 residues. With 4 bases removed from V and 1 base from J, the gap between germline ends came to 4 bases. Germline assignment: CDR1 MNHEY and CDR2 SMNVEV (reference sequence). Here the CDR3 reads CASSSKNTGELFF. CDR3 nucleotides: TGTGCCAGCAGTTCCAAGAACACCGGGGAGCTGTTTTTT.

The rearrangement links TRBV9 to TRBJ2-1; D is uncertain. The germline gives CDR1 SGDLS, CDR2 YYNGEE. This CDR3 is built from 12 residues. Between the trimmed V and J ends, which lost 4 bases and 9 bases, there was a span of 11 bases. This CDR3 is CASSRTLGEQFF. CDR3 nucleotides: TGTGCCAGCAGCAGGACGTTGGGTGAGCAGTTCTTC.

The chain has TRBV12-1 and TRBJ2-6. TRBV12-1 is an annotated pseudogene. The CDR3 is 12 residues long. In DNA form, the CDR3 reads TGTGCCAGCAGCTCTGGGGCCAACGTCCTGACTTTC. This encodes CASSSGANVLTF.

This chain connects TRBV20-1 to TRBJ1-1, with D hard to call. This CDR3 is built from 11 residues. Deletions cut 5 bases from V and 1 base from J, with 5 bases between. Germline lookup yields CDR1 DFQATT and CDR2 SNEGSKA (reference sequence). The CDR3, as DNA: TGCAGTGCTCATGGGAACACTGAAGCTTTCTTT. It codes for CSAHGNTEAFF.

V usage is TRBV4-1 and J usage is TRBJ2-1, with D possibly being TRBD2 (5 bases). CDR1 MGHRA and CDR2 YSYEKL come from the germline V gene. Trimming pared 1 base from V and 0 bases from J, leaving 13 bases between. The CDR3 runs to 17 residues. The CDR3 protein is CASSQGLRAGSYNEQFF. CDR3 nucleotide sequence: TGCGCCAGCAGCCAAGGACTCCGGGCGGGCTCCTACAATGAGCAGTTCTTC.

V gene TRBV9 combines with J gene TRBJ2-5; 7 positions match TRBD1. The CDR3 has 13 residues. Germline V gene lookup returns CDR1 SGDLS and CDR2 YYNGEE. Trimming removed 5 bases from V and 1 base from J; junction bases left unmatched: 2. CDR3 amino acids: CASRRDSQETQYF. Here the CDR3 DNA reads TGTGCCAGCAGGAGGGACAGCCAAGAGACCCAGTACTTC.

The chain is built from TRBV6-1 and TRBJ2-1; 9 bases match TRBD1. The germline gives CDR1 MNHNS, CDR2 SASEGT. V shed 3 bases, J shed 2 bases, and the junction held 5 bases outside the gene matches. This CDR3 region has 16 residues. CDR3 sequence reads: CASSDGGTGTYNEQFF. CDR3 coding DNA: TGTGCCAGCAGTGACGGAGGGACAGGGACCTACAATGAGCAGTTCTTC.

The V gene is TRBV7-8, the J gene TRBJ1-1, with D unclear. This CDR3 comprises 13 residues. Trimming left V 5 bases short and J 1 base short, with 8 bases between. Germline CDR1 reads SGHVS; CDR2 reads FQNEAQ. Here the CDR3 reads CASSPRRNTEAFF. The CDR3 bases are TGTGCCAGCAGCCCACGGAGGAACACTGAAGCTTTCTTT.

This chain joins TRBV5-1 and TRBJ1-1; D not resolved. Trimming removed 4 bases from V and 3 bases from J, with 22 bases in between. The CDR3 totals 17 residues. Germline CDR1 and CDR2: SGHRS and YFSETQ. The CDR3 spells CASSIAIGPGGDTEAFF. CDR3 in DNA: TGCGCCAGCAGCATCGCAATTGGGCCCGGCGGCGACACTGAAGCTTTCTTT. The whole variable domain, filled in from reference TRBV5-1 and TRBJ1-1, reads KAGVTQTPRYLIKTRGQQVTLSCSPISGHRSVSWYQQTPGQGLQFLFEYFSETQRNKGNFPGRFSGRQFSNSRSEMNVSTLELGDSALYLCASSIAIGPGGDTEAFFGQGTRLTVV.